Listed below are T cell receptor beta chains from one sample, sequenced in a study of shared clonotypes between healthy human individuals. Sequenced by immunoSEQ multiplex PCR; TCRdb stores in-frame clones only, minus some. The sample carries about 1.5 million clones, 95% to 97% recorded once. The sample taken for sequencing was naive CD4+ T cells sorted from blood. These receptor sequences come from a man aged 25-40 years in good health. Each CDR3 is given with its conserved first and last residue. The D gene is left open where the match is weak. Expanded clones are given a class, and other clones once, few, many or no size at all.

d_call: NA; v_call: TRBV9; clone_size: NA; j_call: TRBJ2-1; cdr3_aa: CASSVAGAGHNEQFF; cdr3_nt: TGTGCCAGCAGCGTAGCGGGGGCTGGTCACAATGAGCAGTTCTTC
d_call: NA; v_call: TRBV19; clone_size: NA; j_call: TRBJ1-5; cdr3_aa: CASRRRFLSNQPQHF; cdr3_nt: TGTGCCAGTAGGAGACGGTTCCTTAGCAATCAGCCCCAGCATTTT
d_call: NA; v_call: TRBV10-3; clone_size: NA; j_call: TRBJ2-7; cdr3_aa: CAISVGSYEQYF; cdr3_nt: TGTGCCATCTCCGTAGGATCCTACGAGCAGTACTTC
d_call: NA; v_call: TRBV20-1; clone_size: NA; j_call: TRBJ1-1; cdr3_aa: CSVSASAEAFF; cdr3_nt: TGCAGTGTAAGCGCCAGTGCTGAAGCTTTCTTT
d_call: TRBD1; v_call: TRBV18; clone_size: NA; j_call: TRBJ2-2; cdr3_aa: CASSPPGQGATGELFF; cdr3_nt: TGTGCCAGCTCCCCTCCGGGACAGGGGGCGACCGGGGAGCTGTTTTTT
d_call: TRBD1; v_call: TRBV27; clone_size: NA; j_call: TRBJ2-1; cdr3_aa: CASSSRDRVVYNEQFF; cdr3_nt: TGTGCCAGCAGTTCCCGGGACAGGGTGGTATACAATGAGCAGTTCTTC
d_call: NA; v_call: TRBV5-4; clone_size: NA; j_call: TRBJ2-1; cdr3_aa: CASSLDSNHEQFF; cdr3_nt: TGTGCCAGCAGCTTGGACTCCAACCATGAGCAGTTCTTC
d_call: NA; v_call: TRBV6-5; clone_size: NA; j_call: TRBJ2-7; cdr3_aa: CASSKGLAGWGEQYF; cdr3_nt: TGTGCCAGCAGCAAGGGACTGGCGGGCTGGGGCGAGCAGTACTTC
d_call: NA; v_call: TRBV5-1; clone_size: NA; j_call: TRBJ1-4; cdr3_aa: CASSLAKGGNEKLFF; cdr3_nt: TGCGCCAGCAGCTTGGCCAAGGGTGGAAATGAAAAACTGTTTTTT
d_call: NA; v_call: TRBV6-1; clone_size: NA; j_call: TRBJ2-3; cdr3_aa: CASSNGDTQYF; cdr3_nt: TGTGCCAGCAGTAACGGGGATACGCAGTATTTT
d_call: TRBD2; v_call: TRBV18; clone_size: NA; j_call: TRBJ2-7; cdr3_aa: CASSPKRGTSYEQYF; cdr3_nt: TGTGCCAGCTCACCAAAGCGGGGGACTTCCTACGAGCAGTACTTC
d_call: TRBD2; v_call: TRBV5-1; clone_size: NA; j_call: TRBJ2-7; cdr3_aa: CASSLDLAGGSYEQYF; cdr3_nt: TGCGCCAGCAGCTTGGATTTAGCGGGAGGCTCCTACGAGCAGTACTTC
d_call: TRBD1; v_call: TRBV10-1; clone_size: NA; j_call: TRBJ2-5; cdr3_aa: CASSESGTGRVQYF; cdr3_nt: TGCGCCAGCAGTGAGTCAGGGACAGGGAGGGTCCAGTACTTC
d_call: TRBD1; v_call: TRBV19; clone_size: NA; j_call: TRBJ1-1; cdr3_aa: CASSPADRGFTEAFF; cdr3_nt: TGTGCCAGTAGTCCTGCGGACAGGGGGTTTACTGAAGCTTTCTTT
d_call: NA; v_call: TRBV29-1; clone_size: NA; j_call: TRBJ1-1; cdr3_aa: CSVESPRNTEAFF; cdr3_nt: TGCAGCGTTGAATCACCAAGGAACACTGAAGCTTTCTTT
d_call: NA; v_call: TRBV5-1; clone_size: NA; j_call: TRBJ1-2; cdr3_aa: CASSLGQDYGYTF; cdr3_nt: TGCGCCAGCAGCTTGGGGCAGGACTATGGCTACACCTTC
d_call: NA; v_call: TRBV18; clone_size: once; j_call: TRBJ1-5; cdr3_aa: CASSPGVQPQHF; cdr3_nt: TGTGCCAGCTCACCAGGGGTTCAGCCCCAGCATTTT
d_call: NA; v_call: TRBV18; clone_size: NA; j_call: TRBJ2-1; cdr3_aa: CASSPPVHLEQFF; cdr3_nt: TGTGCCAGCTCACCACCTGTTCACCTTGAGCAGTTCTTC
d_call: TRBD2; v_call: TRBV5-1; clone_size: NA; j_call: TRBJ2-1; cdr3_aa: CASSPPSGGNNEQFF; cdr3_nt: TGCGCCAGCAGCCCCCCTAGCGGGGGTAACAATGAGCAGTTCTTC
d_call: NA; v_call: TRBV28; clone_size: NA; j_call: TRBJ2-6; cdr3_aa: CASTKGVAGANVLTF; cdr3_nt: TGTGCCAGCACAAAGGGGGTCGCCGGGGCCAACGTCCTGACTTTC
d_call: NA; v_call: TRBV7-2; clone_size: NA; j_call: TRBJ1-5; cdr3_aa: CASSLAAWGGTQPQHF; cdr3_nt: TGTGCCAGCAGCTTAGCTGCTTGGGGTGGGACTCAGCCCCAGCATTTT
d_call: NA; v_call: TRBV28; clone_size: NA; j_call: TRBJ1-5; cdr3_aa: CASSPGQLNQPQHF; cdr3_nt: TGTGCCAGCAGTCCCGGACAGCTCAATCAGCCCCAGCATTTT
d_call: NA; v_call: TRBV5-6; clone_size: NA; j_call: TRBJ1-2; cdr3_aa: CASSGRYGYTF; cdr3_nt: TGTGCCAGCAGCGGACGCTATGGCTACACCTTC
d_call: TRBD1; v_call: TRBV6-5; clone_size: NA; j_call: TRBJ1-1; cdr3_aa: CASRIGQVNTEAFF; cdr3_nt: TGTGCCAGCAGGATCGGACAGGTTAACACTGAAGCTTTCTTT
d_call: NA; v_call: TRBV6-1; clone_size: NA; j_call: TRBJ2-3; cdr3_aa: CASIPGAGFPDTQYF; cdr3_nt: TGTGCCAGCATCCCAGGGGCGGGATTCCCAGATACGCAGTATTTT
d_call: NA; v_call: TRBV10-2; clone_size: NA; j_call: TRBJ1-1; cdr3_aa: CASSEFGIGAFF; cdr3_nt: TGCGCCAGCAGTGAATTTGGAATCGGGGCTTTCTTT
d_call: TRBD2; v_call: TRBV10-1; clone_size: NA; j_call: TRBJ2-1; cdr3_aa: CASGYRGGEQFF; cdr3_nt: TGCGCCAGCGGCTACCGCGGGGGTGAGCAGTTCTTC
d_call: TRBD1; v_call: TRBV6-5; clone_size: NA; j_call: TRBJ2-1; cdr3_aa: CASSSTGGSYNEQFF; cdr3_nt: TGTGCCAGCAGTTCTACAGGGGGCTCGTACAATGAGCAGTTCTTC
d_call: NA; v_call: TRBV11-3; clone_size: NA; j_call: TRBJ2-5; cdr3_aa: CASSLSGETQYF; cdr3_nt: TGTGCCAGCAGCTTAAGCGGGGAGACCCAGTACTTC
d_call: TRBD2; v_call: TRBV19; clone_size: NA; j_call: TRBJ2-7; cdr3_aa: CATSGVGFYEQYF; cdr3_nt: TGTGCCACTAGCGGCGTGGGCTTTTACGAGCAGTACTTC
d_call: TRBD1; v_call: TRBV6-5; clone_size: once; j_call: TRBJ1-2; cdr3_aa: CASRSRGRGYGYTF; cdr3_nt: TGTGCCAGCAGGTCAAGGGGGCGCGGGTATGGCTACACCTTC
d_call: NA; v_call: TRBV6-1; clone_size: NA; j_call: TRBJ2-1; cdr3_aa: CASSPDFSYNEQFF; cdr3_nt: TGTGCCAGCAGTCCTGATTTTAGCTACAATGAGCAGTTCTTC
d_call: TRBD2; v_call: TRBV5-1; clone_size: NA; j_call: TRBJ2-3; cdr3_aa: CASSRASGGVLTDTQYF; cdr3_nt: TGCGCCAGCAGCAGAGCGTCGGGGGGGGTTCTCACAGATACGCAGTATTTT
d_call: TRBD1; v_call: TRBV10-3; clone_size: NA; j_call: TRBJ2-7; cdr3_aa: CAIGGQGVSYEQYF; cdr3_nt: TGTGCCATCGGTGGACAGGGGGTCTCCTACGAGCAGTACTTC
d_call: NA; v_call: TRBV7-6; clone_size: once; j_call: TRBJ1-1; cdr3_aa: CASSPQGGTEAFF; cdr3_nt: TGTGCCAGCAGCCCCCAGGGTGGAACTGAAGCTTTCTTT
d_call: TRBD1; v_call: TRBV6-5; clone_size: NA; j_call: TRBJ1-1; cdr3_aa: CASRRGQLNTEAFF; cdr3_nt: TGTGCCAGCAGACGGGGACAGCTGAACACTGAAGCTTTCTTT